These T cell receptor beta chains were read from a single sample in a study of T cell responses to AZD1222 COVID-19 vaccine. Clones were read by immunoSEQ multiplex PCR, and TCRdb kept only the in-frame ones, dropping some. The sample contains 120,000 to 150,000 clones, about 90% of which appear only once. The material sequenced was peripheral blood, taken on day 0 of AZD1222 vaccination. The receptors originated from an adult in good health. The CDR3 runs from the conserved cysteine through the conserved F or W. Each record gives: D gene, J gene, clone size, CDR3 length, V gene, CDR3 DNA, CDR3 protein. D genes are given only for firm matches. For some rows the clone size is stated as once, few or many, or as a class when expanded; others skip it.

D gene: -; J gene: TRBJ2-1; clone size: -; CDR3 length: 14; V gene: TRBV2; CDR3 DNA: TGTGCCACCGGAGCGGCCCTCTCCTACAATGAGCAGTTCTTC; CDR3 protein: CATGAALSYNEQFF
D gene: -; J gene: TRBJ1-1; clone size: -; CDR3 length: 14; V gene: TRBV6-5; CDR3 DNA: TGTGCCAGCTCGGGGGCGACGGAGAACACTGAAGCTTTCTTT; CDR3 protein: CASSGATENTEAFF
D gene: -; J gene: TRBJ2-1; clone size: -; CDR3 length: 18; V gene: TRBV7-3; CDR3 DNA: TGTGCCAGCAGCCCTCACTCGGCCGGCCGGACCCCCTACAATGAGCAGTTCTTC; CDR3 protein: CASSPHSAGRTPYNEQFF
D gene: -; J gene: TRBJ1-3; clone size: -; CDR3 length: 15; V gene: TRBV5-5; CDR3 DNA: TGTGCCAGCAGCTTGGGTGGGGGGGCCGGAAACACCATATATTTT; CDR3 protein: CASSLGGGAGNTIYF
D gene: -; J gene: TRBJ1-1; clone size: -; CDR3 length: 14; V gene: TRBV28; CDR3 DNA: TGTGCCAGCAGCCACCGGGGGGGGAACACTGAAGCTTTCTTT; CDR3 protein: CASSHRGGNTEAFF
D gene: -; J gene: TRBJ2-3; clone size: -; CDR3 length: 16; V gene: TRBV18; CDR3 DNA: TGTGCCAGCTCACGAAACCGGGACGCGGGCACAGATACGCAGTATTTT; CDR3 protein: CASSRNRDAGTDTQYF
D gene: TRBD2; J gene: TRBJ2-3; clone size: -; CDR3 length: 18; V gene: TRBV27; CDR3 DNA: TGTGCCAGCAGTTACAGACCCTATAGCGGGGGGGCGGAAGATACGCAGTATTTT; CDR3 protein: CASSYRPYSGGAEDTQYF
D gene: -; J gene: TRBJ2-7; clone size: -; CDR3 length: 13; V gene: TRBV28; CDR3 DNA: TGTGCCAGCAGTTACACGACCTCCTACGAGCAGTACTTC; CDR3 protein: CASSYTTSYEQYF
D gene: -; J gene: TRBJ1-2; clone size: -; CDR3 length: 14; V gene: TRBV3-1/TRBV3-2; CDR3 DNA: TGTGCCAGCAGCCAAGAGGGCAGGGCCTATGGCTACACCTTC; CDR3 protein: CASSQEGRAYGYTF
D gene: -; J gene: TRBJ2-5; clone size: -; CDR3 length: 13; V gene: TRBV12-3/TRBV12-4; CDR3 DNA: TGTGCCAGCAGTGCCGGGACCGGCCCGACCCAGTACTTC; CDR3 protein: CASSAGTGPTQYF
D gene: -; J gene: TRBJ2-7; clone size: -; CDR3 length: 13; V gene: TRBV9; CDR3 DNA: TGTGCCAGCAGCCCGTATAACTCTCGCGAGCAGTACTTC; CDR3 protein: CASSPYNSREQYF
D gene: TRBD1; J gene: TRBJ2-3; clone size: -; CDR3 length: 12; V gene: TRBV7-2; CDR3 DNA: TGTGCCAGCAGTCCACAGGGGGGCCCCGAGTATTTT; CDR3 protein: CASSPQGGPEYF
D gene: -; J gene: TRBJ1-1; clone size: -; CDR3 length: 14; V gene: TRBV19; CDR3 DNA: TGTGCCAGTAGTATCCCTGGCATACACACTGAAGCTTTCTTT; CDR3 protein: CASSIPGIHTEAFF
D gene: -; J gene: TRBJ2-2; clone size: -; CDR3 length: 16; V gene: TRBV4-1; CDR3 DNA: TGCGCCAGCAGCCAGATTGCGGCAGGGAGCACCGGGGAGCTGTTTTTT; CDR3 protein: CASSQIAAGSTGELFF
D gene: TRBD2; J gene: TRBJ2-1; clone size: -; CDR3 length: 14; V gene: TRBV14; CDR3 DNA: TGTGCCAGCAGTCGACTAGCGGGGTACAATGAGCAGTTCTTC; CDR3 protein: CASSRLAGYNEQFF
D gene: TRBD2; J gene: TRBJ2-5; clone size: -; CDR3 length: 14; V gene: TRBV7-9; CDR3 DNA: TGTGCCAGCAGCTCCCGCGGGAGGGAAGAGACCCAGTACTTC; CDR3 protein: CASSSRGREETQYF
D gene: TRBD2; J gene: TRBJ2-1; clone size: -; CDR3 length: 16; V gene: TRBV3-1/TRBV3-2; CDR3 DNA: TGTGCCAGCAGCCAAGAGGCAAGCGGGGGGGACAATGAGCAGTTCTTC; CDR3 protein: CASSQEASGGDNEQFF
D gene: -; J gene: TRBJ2-7; clone size: -; CDR3 length: 16; V gene: TRBV27; CDR3 DNA: TGTGCCAGCAGCCCTTCCCTCGGGGGCGCTTGGGGGGAGCAGTACTTC; CDR3 protein: CASSPSLGGAWGEQYF
D gene: TRBD2; J gene: TRBJ2-1; clone size: -; CDR3 length: 15; V gene: TRBV7-9; CDR3 DNA: TGTGCCAGCAGCTTAGGCGGGAGCTCCCCCCATGAGCAGTTCTTC; CDR3 protein: CASSLGGSSPHEQFF
D gene: TRBD2; J gene: TRBJ2-5; clone size: -; CDR3 length: 13; V gene: TRBV11-1; CDR3 DNA: TGTGCCAGCAGCCCGGGACTAGGAGAGACCCAGTACTTC; CDR3 protein: CASSPGLGETQYF
D gene: TRBD1; J gene: TRBJ1-4; clone size: -; CDR3 length: 15; V gene: TRBV6-4; CDR3 DNA: TGTGCCAGCAGTGACTCGGCCGGAGGGGGCGAAAAACTGTTTTTT; CDR3 protein: CASSDSAGGGEKLFF
D gene: TRBD1; J gene: TRBJ2-3; clone size: -; CDR3 length: 17; V gene: TRBV7-2; CDR3 DNA: TGTGCCAGCAGCTTAGGTGGCTGGACAGGGATAGCAGATACGCAGTATTTT; CDR3 protein: CASSLGGWTGIADTQYF
D gene: -; J gene: TRBJ2-5; clone size: -; CDR3 length: 13; V gene: TRBV29-1; CDR3 DNA: TGCAGCGTTCGGGTCCCAGGTTTGGAGACCCAGTACTTC; CDR3 protein: CSVRVPGLETQYF
D gene: -; J gene: TRBJ2-5; clone size: once; CDR3 length: 13; V gene: TRBV6-5; CDR3 DNA: TGTGCCAGCAGTTACCCCGGGACCGCCGCCCAGTACTTC; CDR3 protein: CASSYPGTAAQYF
D gene: TRBD2; J gene: TRBJ2-5; clone size: -; CDR3 length: 14; V gene: TRBV29-1; CDR3 DNA: TGCAGCGTTGGTCTAGCGGGAGTTCAAGAGACCCAGTACTTC; CDR3 protein: CSVGLAGVQETQYF
D gene: -; J gene: TRBJ1-3; clone size: -; CDR3 length: 13; V gene: TRBV3-1/TRBV3-2; CDR3 DNA: TGTGCCAGCAATGAAGGGCTCGGAAACACCATATATTTT; CDR3 protein: CASNEGLGNTIYF
D gene: -; J gene: TRBJ2-1; clone size: -; CDR3 length: 16; V gene: TRBV7-9; CDR3 DNA: TGTGCCAGCAGCCCCTTTCTGTCAGCCCTGGGCAATGAGCAGTTCTTC; CDR3 protein: CASSPFLSALGNEQFF
D gene: -; J gene: TRBJ1-1; clone size: -; CDR3 length: 13; V gene: TRBV18; CDR3 DNA: TGTGCCAGCTCACAAAAGGGGGTTCCTGAAGCTTTCTTT; CDR3 protein: CASSQKGVPEAFF
D gene: -; J gene: TRBJ2-2; clone size: few; CDR3 length: 12; V gene: TRBV4-3; CDR3 DNA: TGCGCCAGCGGCGGGAACACCGGGGAGCTGTTTTTT; CDR3 protein: CASGGNTGELFF
D gene: TRBD1; J gene: TRBJ1-6; clone size: -; CDR3 length: 14; V gene: TRBV6-2/TRBV6-3; CDR3 DNA: TGTGCCAGCAGTTACGAGGGGGCTAATTCACCCCTCCACTTT; CDR3 protein: CASSYEGANSPLHF
D gene: TRBD2; J gene: TRBJ2-1; clone size: -; CDR3 length: 15; V gene: TRBV29-1; CDR3 DNA: TGCAGCGTCGGACGACTAGCGGGAGCCCCCAATGAGCAGTTCTTC; CDR3 protein: CSVGRLAGAPNEQFF
D gene: TRBD2; J gene: TRBJ2-3; clone size: -; CDR3 length: 14; V gene: TRBV11-2; CDR3 DNA: TGTGCCAGCGGTAGTCGGGGGGTGGGAGATACGCAGTATTTT; CDR3 protein: CASGSRGVGDTQYF
D gene: -; J gene: TRBJ2-5; clone size: -; CDR3 length: 12; V gene: TRBV7-2; CDR3 DNA: TGTGCCAGCAGCTTCTTAGGTGGGACCCAGTACTTC; CDR3 protein: CASSFLGGTQYF
D gene: -; J gene: TRBJ2-6; clone size: -; CDR3 length: 12; V gene: TRBV11-2; CDR3 DNA: TGTGCCAGCAGCTTGTCCTCCAGCGTCCTGACTTTC; CDR3 protein: CASSLSSSVLTF
D gene: -; J gene: TRBJ1-1; clone size: -; CDR3 length: 13; V gene: TRBV5-5; CDR3 DNA: TGTGCCAGCGGAAAGGACGGGAACACTGAAGCTTTCTTT; CDR3 protein: CASGKDGNTEAFF
D gene: -; J gene: TRBJ2-2; clone size: -; CDR3 length: 13; V gene: TRBV7-6; CDR3 DNA: TGTGCCAGCAGACCCGGGGTGTCCGGGGAGCTGTTTTTT; CDR3 protein: CASRPGVSGELFF
D gene: -; J gene: TRBJ2-7; clone size: -; CDR3 length: 13; V gene: TRBV5-4; CDR3 DNA: TGTGCCAGCACAGTGATCGGTTCAGGCGAGCAGTACTTC; CDR3 protein: CASTVIGSGEQYF
D gene: TRBD1; J gene: TRBJ2-5; clone size: -; CDR3 length: 11; V gene: TRBV3-1/TRBV3-2; CDR3 DNA: TGTGCCAGCAGCCGAGGGGGCCCCCAGTACTTC; CDR3 protein: CASSRGGPQYF
D gene: -; J gene: TRBJ1-6; clone size: -; CDR3 length: 13; V gene: TRBV12-3/TRBV12-4; CDR3 DNA: TGTGCCAGCAGTCTCCCGTATAATTCACCCCTCCACTTT; CDR3 protein: CASSLPYNSPLHF